The sequence of this T cell receptor beta chain was determined in a study of blood T cells in healthy people across ages. PCR was performed a second time for roughly 7 to 12 cycles using a sample-barcoded 5' primer and a J-beta primer mix. Each TCR beta cDNA got a 12-nucleotide random molecular identifier. TCRdb re-analysed the 5' RACE reads in MiXCR, keeping a single row per CDR3 protein. The repertoire includes about 1,800,000 distinct CDR3 sequences, about 28% of them detected once, and 7.7% sits in the top ten. Isolated per sample were at least 7 million PBMCs. Per sample, at least 5 micrograms of total RNA were extracted. The receptor's source is a woman aged 25 to 39 in good health. Sequenced sample: blood.

Here the CDR3 DNA reads TGTGCCAGCAGTTCTGGACAGGTGGGCAATCAGCCCCAGCATTTT. Protein sequence: CASSSGQVGNQPQHF. The rearrangement joins TRBV6-1 to TRBJ1-5; 7 bases agree with TRBD1. Looked up from germline, CDR1 is MNHNS and CDR2 is SASEGT. The trim removed 5 bases at V and 2 bases at J, leaving 6 bases unmatched. This CDR3 has 15 amino acids.